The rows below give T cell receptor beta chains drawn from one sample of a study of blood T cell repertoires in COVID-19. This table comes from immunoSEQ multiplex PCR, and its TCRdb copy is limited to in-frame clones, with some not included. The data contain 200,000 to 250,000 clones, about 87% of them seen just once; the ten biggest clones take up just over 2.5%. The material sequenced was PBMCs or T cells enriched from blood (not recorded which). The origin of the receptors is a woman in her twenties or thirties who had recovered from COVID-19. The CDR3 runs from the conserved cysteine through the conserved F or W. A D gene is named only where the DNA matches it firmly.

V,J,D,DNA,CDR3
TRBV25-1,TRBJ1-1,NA,TGTGCCAGCAGTCTGCCAGGGGCGACTTTCTTT,CASSLPGATFF
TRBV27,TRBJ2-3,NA,TGTGCCAGCAGTCAAGAGCGGGTCACAGATACGCAGTATTTT,CASSQERVTDTQYF
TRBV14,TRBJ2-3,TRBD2,TGTGCCAGTAGGACTAGCGGGGGTCCTACGCAGTATTTT,CASRTSGGPTQYF
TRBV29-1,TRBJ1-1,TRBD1,TGCAGCGCGGAGGGGGCGGAGGGCACTGAAGCTTTCTTT,CSAEGAEGTEAFF
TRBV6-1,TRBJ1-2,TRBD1,TGTGCCAGCAGTGAGACAGGGGCCCGGGGCTACACCTTC,CASSETGARGYTF
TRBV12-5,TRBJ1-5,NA,TGTGCTTACCCTAGATTTGAACAGCCCCAGCATTTT,CAYPRFEQPQHF
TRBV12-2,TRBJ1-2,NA,TGTGCAAGTCGCTTAGAACCGCGGGGGATTTATGGCTACACCTTC,CASRLEPRGIYGYTF
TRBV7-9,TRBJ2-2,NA,TGTGCCAGCAGCTTCGGGGGTCAGGGGGAAACCGGGGAGCTGTTTTTT,CASSFGGQGETGELFF
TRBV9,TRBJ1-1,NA,TGTGCCAGCAGCGGGGCAGGTCCTATGAACACTGAAGCTTTCTTT,CASSGAGPMNTEAFF
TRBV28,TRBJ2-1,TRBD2,TGTGCCAGCAGTACTAGCGGTTCCTACAATGAGCAGTTCTTC,CASSTSGSYNEQFF